These 29 T cell receptor beta chains were sequenced from one sample in a study of T cell clonality in common variable immunodeficiency. Method: immunoSEQ multiplex PCR; TCRdb's copy keeps in-frame clones and lacks some. The sample is made up of about 81,000 clones, none counted only once. The sample consisted of peripheral blood mononuclear cells. Every receptor here comes from a person between 18 and 75 years old in good health.

This clone was observed at least ten times. The read ends 3 residues before the CDR3 terminus; that terminus is restored from the germline J gene. This chain joins TRBV6-2 or TRBV6-3 and TRBJ1-6; 8 positions match TRBD1. The CDR3 has 16 amino acids. V lost 2 bases and J lost 9; bases outside the gene matches: 9. Per germline, CDR1 MNHEY and CDR2 SVGEGT. The CDR3 reads CASSYLGQGSGSPLHF. CDR3 DNA (partial): TGTGCCAGCAGTTACCTCGGACAGGGATCGGGTTCACCC.

In its sample, this clone was seen many times. The sequence runs out 3 residues before the end of the CDR3; the remainder is reconstructed from the germline J gene. The gene calls are TRBV20-1 and TRBJ1-6, with TRBD1 matching 9 bases. V lost 0 bases and J lost 9; bases outside the gene matches: 18. Per germline, CDR1 DFQATT and CDR2 SNEGSKA (reference sequence). CDR3 length equals 19 residues. The CDR3 loop reads CSARDDGTGKGLRGSPLHF. Partial CDR3 DNA: TGCAGTGCTAGAGATGACGGGACAGGGAAGGGGCTCAGGGGTTCACCC.

This clone was counted ten times or more. The CDR3 end falls 3 residues outside the read, so it is completed with the germline J gene. This rearrangement joins TRBV20-1 to TRBJ2-3, with D perhaps matching TRBD1 (6 bases). The CDR3 covers 15 residues. Germline CDR1 is DFQATT and CDR2 is SNEGSKA (reference sequence). V gave up 3 bases and J gave up 5 bases, with 18 bases separating them. The covered CDR3 bases are TGCAGTGCTAGCCCCGGACAGAGAGGCGGAGATACG. Its translation is CSASPGQRGGDT. The whole CDR3 reads CSASPGQRGGDTQYF.

This clone was counted ten times or more. The read finishes 3 residues shy of the CDR3 end, and the germline J gene is used to complete it. The rearrangement links TRBV18 to TRBJ1-1, with D unresolved. In germline, CDR1 is KGHSH, CDR2 LQKENI. The CDR3 contains 14 residues. V was clipped by 2 bases and J by 1 base, with 8 bases between them. CDR3 protein: CASSPVRSNTEAFF. The covered CDR3 bases are TGTGCCAGCTCACCAGTCCGGTCGAACACTGAA.

This clone was recorded many times. The CDR3 end falls 3 residues outside the read, so it is completed with the germline J gene. The chain employs TRBV7-8 and TRBJ2-5; D unresolved. The germline V and J ends were trimmed by 5 bases and 1 base, with 11 bases remaining between them. CDR3 length: 14 amino acids. Germline V gene lookup returns CDR1 SGHVS and CDR2 FQNEAQ. The CDR3 loop is CASSPYPGQETQYF. CDR3 DNA, as far as it was read: TGTGCCAGCAGCCCCTACCCCGGCCAAGAGACC.

This clone was counted at least ten times. The CDR3 end is not reached by the read, which stops 3 residues before it; the germline J gene fills it in. The chain links TRBV7-3 to TRBJ1-1, with TRBD1 matching over 8 bases. With 5 bases clipped from V and 4 bases from J, the junction kept 6 bases outside the gene matches. This CDR3 is built from 14 residues. Germline V CDR1 and CDR2: SGHTA, FQGTGA. The covered CDR3 bases are TGTGCCAGCAGCGGACAGGGCCCGGGCACTGAA. It specifies CASSGQGPGTE. The entire CDR3 sequence reads CASSGQGPGTEAFF.

This clone was counted many times. The CDR3 extends 3 residues past the end of the read, so its final part is completed from the germline J gene. The chain uses TRBV7-6 and TRBJ2-1; 12 bases match TRBD2. Germline CDR1 reads SGHVS; CDR2 reads FNYEAQ. V dropped 1 base and J dropped 7; count of bases not matched to a gene: 8. The CDR3 consists of 17 residues. CDR3 bases read: TGTGCCAGCAGCTTAGGGGGGCTAGCGGGAGGGAAGAATGAG. Its translation: CASSLGGLAGGKNE. The full CDR3 protein reads CASSLGGLAGGKNEQFF.

Concerning this clone: The missing CDR3 end, 3 residues past where the read stops, is filled in from the germline J gene. The chain carries TRBV7-2 and TRBJ2-4, with a possible D match to TRBD1 (6 bases). Germline V gene lookup returns CDR1 SGHTA and CDR2 FQGNSA. The CDR3 loop spans 13 amino acids. The sequenced CDR3 bases are TGTGCCAGCAGCTTAGCGGGGGCGGCTGGT. It specifies CASSLAGAAG. The full CDR3 reads CASSLAGAAGQYF.

In its sample, this clone was seen many times. The sequenced fragment ends 3 residues before the CDR3 boundary, so the rest is inferred from the germline J gene. The rearrangement joins TRBV6-4 to TRBJ1-1; unclear D gene. The CDR3 is made up of 14 amino acids. From germline, CDR1 is MRHNA and CDR2 SNTAGT. The V end was cut by 6 bases, the J end by 7 bases, with 18 bases between. This chain's CDR3 is CASREIHGHLEAFF. CDR3 bases read: TGTGCCAGCAGGGAAATACATGGGCACCTTGAA.

This clone has at least ten counts. An end of the junction differs from the germline gene, which may be a read error. The sequenced part of the CDR3 DNA is TGCGCCAGCAGCCAAGCTTGGCAGGAGTTGAACACTGAA. Its protein product is CASSQAWQELNTE. The complete CDR3 protein is CASSQAWQELNTEAFF. The chain couples TRBV4-2 to TRBJ1-1, with D uncertain. The CDR3 extends 3 residues past the end of the read, so its final part is completed from the germline J gene. There are 16 residues in the CDR3. Germline loops: CDR1 LGHNA, CDR2 YNFKEQ.

This clone came up many times. The read ends 3 residues early relative to the CDR3; the germline J gene fills the gap. The gene calls are TRBV19 and TRBJ2-1, with 9 bases aligning to TRBD2. Germline loops: CDR1 LNHDA, CDR2 SQIVND (reference sequence). The CDR3 runs 15 residues. V shed 7 bases and J 6 bases; nucleotides not matched to a gene: 10. The part of the CDR3 DNA that was read is TGTGCCAGTACTCTCGCGGGACTAGCTCCCAATGAG. It translates to CASTLAGLAPNE. The CDR3 in its entirety is CASTLAGLAPNEQFF.

This clone came up many times. The CDR3 end is not reached by the read, which stops 3 residues before it; the germline J gene fills it in. V usage is TRBV6-2 or TRBV6-3 and J usage is TRBJ2-1; D perhaps matches TRBD2 (6 bases). Germline V CDR1 and CDR2: MNHEY, SVGEGT. V was cut by 0 bases and J by 7 bases, with 13 bases left in between. This CDR3 is built from 15 residues. The CDR3 region is CASSYSTHGGNEQFF. CDR3 DNA, as far as it was read: TGTGCCAGCAGTTACTCGACCCACGGGGGTAATGAG.

This clone has a count of ten or more. The sequenced fragment ends 3 residues before the CDR3 boundary, so the rest is inferred from the germline J gene. The V and J genes are TRBV5-6 and TRBJ2-7, with D unresolved. Trimming took off 2 bases at V and 1 base at J, with 13 bases between the two ends. Germline V gives CDR1 SGHDT, CDR2 YYEEEE. This CDR3 region has 15 residues. The CDR3 loop reads CASSFFSQDSYEQYF. CDR3 DNA (partial): TGTGCCAGCAGCTTCTTCTCGCAGGATTCCTACGAG.

This clone has at least ten counts. Coverage ceases 3 residues before the CDR3 finishes, and the germline J gene fills in the end. This chain links TRBV6-2 or TRBV6-3 with TRBJ2-5, with 13 bases lining up with TRBD2. J lost 5 bases, V lost 5 bases, and 2 bases had no gene match. The CDR3 runs 14 residues. Germline CDR1 MNHEY, CDR2 SVGEGT. Here the CDR3 reads CASSRTSGSETQYF. The sequenced CDR3 bases are TGTGCCAGCAGTCGGACTAGCGGGAGTGAGACC.

This clone was seen a handful of times. The observed sequence ends 3 residues before the CDR3 terminus, with the missing tail filled in from the germline J gene. V and J are TRBV20-1 and TRBJ2-7; 8 bases align to TRBD1. The V gene end was trimmed by 0 bases and the J gene end by 6 bases; junction bases not matched to a gene: 22. Germline loops: CDR1 DFQATT, CDR2 SNEGSKA (reference sequence). The CDR3 has 19 residues. The part of the CDR3 DNA that was read is TGCAGTGCTAGAGATTTACCCGGACAGGGTAGAAAGGCCCTGAGCGAG. Translating it yields CSARDLPGQGRKALSE. The whole CDR3 is CSARDLPGQGRKALSEQYF.

There are many counts of this clone. The part of the CDR3 DNA that was read is TGTGCCAGCGGAACGCAGGGGAGTTATTCCGAG. Residues: CASGTQGSYSE. The entire CDR3 is CASGTQGSYSEQYF. This chain joins TRBV11-2 and TRBJ2-7, with a weak D call TRBD1 (6 bases). The read stops 3 residues short of the end of the CDR3; the missing end is completed from the germline J gene. This CDR3 is built from 14 residues. The germline CDR1 and CDR2 sequences are SGHAT and FQNNGV. V dropped 8 bases and J dropped 6 bases, with 20 bases sitting between them. Supplemented by reference TRBV11-2 and TRBJ2-7, the full variable domain reads EAGVAQSPRYKIIEKRQSVAFWCNPISGHATLYWYQQILGQGPKLLIQFQNNGVVDDSQLPKDRFSAERLKGVDSTLKIQPAKLEDSAVYLCASGTQGSYSEQYFGPGTRLTVT.

This clone was counted at least ten times. The read halts 3 residues ahead of the CDR3 end, with the missing end drawn from the germline J gene. The chain uses TRBV5-1 and TRBJ2-1; weak D call: TRBD1 (5 bases). The germline CDR1 and CDR2 sequences are SGHRS and YFSETQ. This CDR3 has 15 amino acids. Trimming shortened V by 0 bases and J by 4 bases, and 11 bases separated the two germline ends. CDR3 protein: CASSLARQGYNEQFF. The CDR3 bases that were read are TGCGCCAGCAGCTTGGCCAGGCAGGGATACAATGAG. The full variable domain, with the rest looked up from reference TRBV5-1 and TRBJ2-1, is KAGVTQTPRYLIKTRGQQVTLSCSPISGHRSVSWYQQTPGQGLQFLFEYFSETQRNKGNFPGRFSGRQFSNSRSEMNVSTLELGDSALYLCASSLARQGYNEQFFGPGTRLTVL.

This clone was seen ten or more times. Read data end 3 residues before the CDR3 end; the end is taken from the germline J gene. The genes are TRBV19 and TRBJ2-1, with 14 bases matching TRBD2. The CDR3 consists of 16 residues. Germline CDR1 is LNHDA and CDR2 is SQIVND (reference sequence). V lost 4 bases and J lost 4; bases outside the gene matches: 3. The sequenced CDR3 bases are TGTGCCAGTAGTAGACTAGCGGGAGGGGCGTACAATGAG. Translated: CASSRLAGGAYNE. The full CDR3 sequence reads CASSRLAGGAYNEQFF.

This clone showed up many times. Coverage ceases 3 residues before the CDR3 finishes, and the germline J gene fills in the end. The V gene is TRBV6-2 or TRBV6-3, the J gene TRBJ1-5, with a possible D match to TRBD1 (6 bases). The V gene lost 4 bases and the J gene lost 1 base, with 8 bases spanning the gap. The CDR3 runs 14 residues. Germline CDR1 is MNHEY and CDR2 is SVGEGT. Here the CDR3 reads CASSWGRSNQPQHF. The sequenced part of the CDR3 DNA is TGTGCCAGCAGTTGGGGGCGAAGCAATCAGCCC.

The sample holds a few counts of this clone. The DNA ends 3 residues before the CDR3 does, and the rest of the CDR3 is filled in from the germline J gene. The chain links TRBV11-3 to TRBJ1-1, with D perhaps TRBD1 (5 bases). V was clipped by 7 bases and J by 3 bases, with 15 bases between them. The CDR3 spans 14 residues. Germline lookup yields CDR1 SGHNT and CDR2 YENEEA. CDR3 DNA, as far as it was read: TGTGCCAGCACCTCCAGAGGGGACTACACTGAA. It codes for CASTSRGDYTE. The full CDR3 reads CASTSRGDYTEAFF.

This clone was counted at least ten times. The read halts 3 residues ahead of the CDR3 end, with the missing end drawn from the germline J gene. The chain is built from TRBV30 and TRBJ1-4; no clear D. Trimming cost V 2 bases and J 2 bases, with 15 bases left between them. The CDR3 loop spans 16 amino acids. CDR1 GTSNPN and CDR2 SVGIG come from the germline V gene (reference sequence). The CDR3 DNA, read in part, is TGTGCCTGGAGTATAAGGCACGTAGGGACTAATGAAAAA. Its protein is CAWSIRHVGTNEK. The entire CDR3 sequence reads CAWSIRHVGTNEKLFF. Full variable domain (outside the CDR3, taken from reference TRBV30 and TRBJ1-4): SQTIHQWPATLVQPVGSPLSLECTVEGTSNPNLYWYRQAAGRGLQLLFYSVGIGQISSEVPQNLSASRPQDRQFILSSKKLLLSDSGFYLCAWSIRHVGTNEKLFFGSGTQLSVL.

This clone was seen many times. The CDR3 end is not reached by the read, which stops 3 residues before it; the germline J gene fills it in. The rearrangement links TRBV5-4 to TRBJ2-7, with unresolved D. The germline V gene encodes CDR1 SGHNT and CDR2 YYREEE (reference sequence). The CDR3 is made up of 14 amino acids. Trimming took 0 bases from V and 0 from J, leaving 7 bases between them. The CDR3 DNA, read in part, is TGTGCCAGCAGCTTGGCTCGGTACTCCTACGAG. Encoded protein: CASSLARYSYE. The CDR3 reads in full as CASSLARYSYEQYF.

This clone was observed many times. Sequencing ends 3 residues short of the CDR3 end; the germline J gene provides the rest. V and J are TRBV7-9 and TRBJ2-5, with 10 bases identical to TRBD2. V lost 4 bases to trimming and J lost 5 bases; unmatched junction nucleotides: 4. The CDR3 consists of 14 residues. Per germline, CDR1 SEHNR and CDR2 FQNEAQ (reference sequence). The CDR3 here is CASSSSGRVETQYF. Partial CDR3 DNA: TGTGCCAGCAGCTCTAGCGGGAGAGTGGAGACC.

This clone was detected many times. The read is 3 residues too short to cover the CDR3 end, so that end is filled in from the germline J gene. The chain couples TRBV10-3 to TRBJ2-7; 8 bases are shared with TRBD1. After removal of 4 bases from V and 3 bases from J, the junction contained 5 bases not matched to a gene. This CDR3 region has 14 residues. Looked up from germline, CDR1 is ENHRY and CDR2 is SYGVKD. Partial CDR3 DNA: TGTGCCATCAGTGTGAGGGACAGGCACTACGAG. This codes for CAISVRDRHYE. The complete CDR3 sequence is CAISVRDRHYEQYF.

In its sample, this clone was seen many times. Coverage ceases 3 residues before the CDR3 finishes, and the germline J gene fills in the end. J is TRBJ2-3 and V is TRBV15; 7 bases are shared with TRBD2. The CDR3 is 16 residues long. Germline CDR1 reads LNHNV; CDR2 reads YYDKDF (reference sequence). V lost 1 base and J lost 2; bases outside the gene matches: 6. This chain's CDR3 is CATSRALARNTDTQYF. The CDR3 bases that were read are TGTGCCACCAGCAGAGCACTAGCGCGTAACACAGATACG.

This clone has ten or more counts. The CDR3 goes on 3 residues after the read ends, and that part is filled in from the germline J gene. The gene calls are TRBV19 and TRBJ2-2; D perhaps matches TRBD1 (5 bases). From germline, CDR1 is LNHDA and CDR2 SQIVND (reference sequence). The CDR3 loop spans 14 amino acids. Trimming pared 7 bases from V and 3 bases from J, leaving 12 bases between. The CDR3 loop is CASTVLGDTGELFF. Partial CDR3 DNA: TGTGCCAGTACGGTATTAGGGGACACCGGGGAG.

This clone appeared many times. The CDR3 goes on 3 residues after the read ends, and that part is filled in from the germline J gene. The chain combines TRBV20-1 with TRBJ2-7; 13 nucleotides match TRBD2. The CDR3 is made up of 15 amino acids. Germline assignment: CDR1 DFQATT and CDR2 SNEGSKA (reference sequence). The ends lost 5 bases at V and 1 base at J; junction bases unmatched: 5. This CDR3 is CSAGLAGVRSYEQYF. The sequenced part of the CDR3 DNA is TGCAGTGCTGGACTAGCGGGAGTCAGGTCCTACGAG.

Concerning this clone itself: One junction end does not reproduce the germline sequence, and a read error may be involved. The read stops 3 residues short of the end of the CDR3; the missing end is completed from the germline J gene. The V call is TRBV7-3, the J call TRBJ2-1; 14 nucleotides agree with TRBD2. The CDR3 extends over 16 amino acids. The germline CDR1 and CDR2 sequences are SGHTA and FQGTGA. CDR3 in amino acids: CSSSLTGTSGRSEQFF. The sequenced CDR3 bases are TGTTCCAGCAGCTTAACGGGGACTAGCGGGAGATCTGAG.

This clone was seen many times. The DNA ends 3 residues before the CDR3 does, and the rest of the CDR3 is filled in from the germline J gene. The J gene is TRBJ2-4, the V gene TRBV6-2 or TRBV6-3, with unresolved D. Germline lookup yields CDR1 MNHEY and CDR2 SVGEGT. The CDR3 totals 16 residues. V lost 6 bases, J lost 1 base, and 16 bases lay in between. CDR3 residues: CASRTLSDVAKNIQYF. Partial CDR3 DNA: TGTGCCAGCAGAACCCTTAGTGATGTCGCCAAAAACATT.